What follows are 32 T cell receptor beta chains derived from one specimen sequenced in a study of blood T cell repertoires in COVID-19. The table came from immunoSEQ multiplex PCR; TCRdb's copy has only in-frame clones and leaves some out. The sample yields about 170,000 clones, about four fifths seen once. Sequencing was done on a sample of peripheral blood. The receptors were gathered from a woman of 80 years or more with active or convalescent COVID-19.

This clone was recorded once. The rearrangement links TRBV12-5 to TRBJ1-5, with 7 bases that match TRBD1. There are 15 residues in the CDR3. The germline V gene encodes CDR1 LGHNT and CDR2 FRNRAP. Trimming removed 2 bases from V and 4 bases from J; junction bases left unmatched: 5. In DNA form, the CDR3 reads TGTGCTAGTGGTTTGTGGGACAGCCTAAATCAGCCCCAGCATTTT. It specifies CASGLWDSLNQPQHF.

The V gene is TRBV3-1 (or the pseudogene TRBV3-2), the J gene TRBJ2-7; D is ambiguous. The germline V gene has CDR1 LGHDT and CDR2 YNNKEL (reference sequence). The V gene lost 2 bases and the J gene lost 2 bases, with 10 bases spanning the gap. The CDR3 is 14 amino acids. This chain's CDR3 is CASSQSGRTYEQYF. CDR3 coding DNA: TGTGCCAGCAGCCAATCGGGTAGAACCTACGAGCAGTACTTC.

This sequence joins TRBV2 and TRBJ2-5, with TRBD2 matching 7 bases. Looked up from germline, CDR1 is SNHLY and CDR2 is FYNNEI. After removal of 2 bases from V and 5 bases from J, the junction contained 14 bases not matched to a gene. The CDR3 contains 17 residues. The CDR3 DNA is TGTGCCAGCAGTGAAATAGGCCGTGGACTAGGGAGGGAGACCCAGTACTTC. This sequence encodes CASSEIGRGLGRETQYF.

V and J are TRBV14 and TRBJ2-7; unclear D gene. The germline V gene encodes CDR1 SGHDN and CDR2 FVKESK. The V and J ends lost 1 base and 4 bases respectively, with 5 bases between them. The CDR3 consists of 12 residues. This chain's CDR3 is CASSQVLYEQYF. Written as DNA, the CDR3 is TGTGCCAGCAGCCAAGTCCTATACGAGCAGTACTTC.

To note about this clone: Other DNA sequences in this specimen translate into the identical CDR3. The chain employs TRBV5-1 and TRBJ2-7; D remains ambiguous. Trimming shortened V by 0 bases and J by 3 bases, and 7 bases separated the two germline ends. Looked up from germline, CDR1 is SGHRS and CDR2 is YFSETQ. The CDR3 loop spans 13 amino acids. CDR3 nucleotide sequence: TGCGCCAGCAGCTTGGCCTCGGTCTACGAGCAGTACTTC. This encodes CASSLASVYEQYF.

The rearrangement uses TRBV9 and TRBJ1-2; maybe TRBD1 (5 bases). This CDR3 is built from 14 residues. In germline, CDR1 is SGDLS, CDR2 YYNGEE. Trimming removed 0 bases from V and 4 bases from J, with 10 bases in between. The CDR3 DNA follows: TGTGCCAGCAGCGTAGTGGAGGGGACCTATGGCTACACCTTC. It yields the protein CASSVVEGTYGYTF. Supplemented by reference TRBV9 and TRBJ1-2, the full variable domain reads DSGVTQTPKHLITATGQRVTLRCSPRSGDLSVYWYQQSLDQGLQFLIQYYNGEERAKGNILERFSAQQFPDLHSELNLSSLELGDSALYFCASSVVEGTYGYTFGSGTRLTVV.

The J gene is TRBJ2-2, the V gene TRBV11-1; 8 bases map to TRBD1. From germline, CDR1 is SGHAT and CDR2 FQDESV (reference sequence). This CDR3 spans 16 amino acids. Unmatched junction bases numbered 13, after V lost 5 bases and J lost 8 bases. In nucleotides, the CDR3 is TGTGCCAGCAGCCAGGGGGGCAGGGGGCCTCGAGGGGAGCTGTTTTTT. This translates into CASSQGGRGPRGELFF. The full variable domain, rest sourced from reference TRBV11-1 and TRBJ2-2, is EAEVAQSPRYKITEKSQAVAFWCDPISGHATLYWYRQILGQGPELLVQFQDESVVDDSQLPKDRFSAERLKGVDSTLKIQPAELGDSAMYLCASSQGGRGPRGELFFGEGSRLTVL.

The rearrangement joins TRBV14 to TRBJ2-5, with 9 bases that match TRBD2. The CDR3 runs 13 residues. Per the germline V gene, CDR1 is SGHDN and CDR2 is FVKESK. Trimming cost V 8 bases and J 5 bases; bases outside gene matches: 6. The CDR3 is CASRAGGRETQYF. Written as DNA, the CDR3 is TGTGCCAGCCGAGCGGGGGGACGGGAGACCCAGTACTTC.

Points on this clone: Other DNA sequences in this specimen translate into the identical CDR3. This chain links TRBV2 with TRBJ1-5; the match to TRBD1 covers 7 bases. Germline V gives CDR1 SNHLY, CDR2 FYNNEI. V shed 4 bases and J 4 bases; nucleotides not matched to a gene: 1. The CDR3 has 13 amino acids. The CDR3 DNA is TGTGCCAGCAGTGGACAGGGAAATCAGCCCCAGCATTTT. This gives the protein CASSGQGNQPQHF.

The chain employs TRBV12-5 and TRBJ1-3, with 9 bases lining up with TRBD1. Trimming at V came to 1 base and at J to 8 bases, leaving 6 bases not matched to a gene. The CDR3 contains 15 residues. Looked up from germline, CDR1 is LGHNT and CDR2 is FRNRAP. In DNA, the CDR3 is TGTGCTAGTGGTTTGGCAGGACAGGGGATTGACACCATATATTTT. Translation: CASGLAGQGIDTIYF.

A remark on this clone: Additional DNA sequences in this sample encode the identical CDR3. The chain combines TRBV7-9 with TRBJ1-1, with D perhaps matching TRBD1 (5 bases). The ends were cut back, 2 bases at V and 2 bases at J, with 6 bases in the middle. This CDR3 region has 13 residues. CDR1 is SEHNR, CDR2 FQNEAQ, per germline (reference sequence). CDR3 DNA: TGTGCCAGCAGCTTAACAGGCAACACTGAAGCTTTCTTT. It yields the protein CASSLTGNTEAFF.

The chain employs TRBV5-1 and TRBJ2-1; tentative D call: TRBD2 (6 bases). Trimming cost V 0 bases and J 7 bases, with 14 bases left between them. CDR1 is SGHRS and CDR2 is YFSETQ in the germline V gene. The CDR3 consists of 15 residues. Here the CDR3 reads CASSLAGGVLNEQFF. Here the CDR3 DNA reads TGCGCCAGCAGCTTGGCCGGGGGAGTGCTGAATGAGCAGTTCTTC. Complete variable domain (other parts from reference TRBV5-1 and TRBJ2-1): KAGVTQTPRYLIKTRGQQVTLSCSPISGHRSVSWYQQTPGQGLQFLFEYFSETQRNKGNFPGRFSGRQFSNSRSEMNVSTLELGDSALYLCASSLAGGVLNEQFFGPGTRLTVL.

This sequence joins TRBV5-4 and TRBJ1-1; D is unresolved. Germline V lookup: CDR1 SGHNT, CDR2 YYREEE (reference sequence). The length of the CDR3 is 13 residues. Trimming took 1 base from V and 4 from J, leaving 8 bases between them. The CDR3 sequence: CASSLFPSTEAFF. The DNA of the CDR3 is TGTGCCAGCAGCTTGTTTCCGAGCACTGAAGCTTTCTTT.

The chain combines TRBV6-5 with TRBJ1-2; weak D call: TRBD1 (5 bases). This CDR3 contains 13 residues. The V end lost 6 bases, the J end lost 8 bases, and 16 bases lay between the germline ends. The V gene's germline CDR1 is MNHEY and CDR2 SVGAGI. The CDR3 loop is CASSARGDLGYTF. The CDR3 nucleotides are TGTGCCAGCAGCGCCCGAGGGGACTTGGGCTACACCTTC.

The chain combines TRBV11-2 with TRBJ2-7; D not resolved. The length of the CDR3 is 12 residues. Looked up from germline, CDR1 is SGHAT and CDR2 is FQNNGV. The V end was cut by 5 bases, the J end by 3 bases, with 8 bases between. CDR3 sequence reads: CASSDQVYEQYF. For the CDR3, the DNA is TGTGCCAGCAGCGACCAGGTCTACGAGCAGTACTTC.

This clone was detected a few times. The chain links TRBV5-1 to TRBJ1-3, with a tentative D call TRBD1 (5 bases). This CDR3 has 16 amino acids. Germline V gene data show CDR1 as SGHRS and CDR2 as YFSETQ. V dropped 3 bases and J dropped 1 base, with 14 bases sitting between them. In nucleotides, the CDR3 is TGCGCCAGCAGCTCCCGCGGGGCAGTTTCTGGAAACACCATATATTTT. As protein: CASSSRGAVSGNTIYF.

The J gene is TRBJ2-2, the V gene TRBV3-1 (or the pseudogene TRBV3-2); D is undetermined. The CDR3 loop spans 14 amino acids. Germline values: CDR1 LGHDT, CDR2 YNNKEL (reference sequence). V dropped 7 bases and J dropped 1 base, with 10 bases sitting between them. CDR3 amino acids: CASKKRRNTGELFF. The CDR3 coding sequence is TGTGCCAGCAAGAAGCGAAGGAACACCGGGGAGCTGTTTTTT.

CDR3 coding DNA: TGTGCCAGTAGTATGAACAGCCTCAGTGGCTACGAGCAGTACTTC. This translates into CASSMNSLSGYEQYF. The chain links TRBV19 to TRBJ2-7; D uncertain. The germline V and J ends were trimmed by 3 bases and 3 bases, with 15 bases remaining between them. The length of the CDR3 is 15 residues. Germline-derived CDR1 and CDR2 are LNHDA and SQIVND (reference sequence).

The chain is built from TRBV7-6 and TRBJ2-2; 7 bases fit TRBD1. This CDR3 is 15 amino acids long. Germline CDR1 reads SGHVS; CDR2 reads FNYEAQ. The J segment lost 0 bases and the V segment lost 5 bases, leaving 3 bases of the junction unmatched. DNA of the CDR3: TGTGCCAGCAGCCGGACAGGAACGAACACCGGGGAGCTGTTTTTT. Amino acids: CASSRTGTNTGELFF.

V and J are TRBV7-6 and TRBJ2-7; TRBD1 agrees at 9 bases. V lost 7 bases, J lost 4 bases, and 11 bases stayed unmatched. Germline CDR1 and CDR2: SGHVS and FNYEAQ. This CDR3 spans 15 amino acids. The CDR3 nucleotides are TGTGCCAGCACCCCCAATACAGGGGGCGCATACGAGCAGTACTTC. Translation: CASTPNTGGAYEQYF. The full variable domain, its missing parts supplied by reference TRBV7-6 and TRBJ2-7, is GAGVSQSPRYKVTKRGQDVALRCDPISGHVSLYWYRQALGQGPEFLTYFNYEAQQDKSGLPNDRFSAERPEGSISTLTIQRTEQRDSAMYRCASTPNTGGAYEQYFGPGTRLTVT.

CDR3 in DNA: TGTGCCAGCAGCAACCCCGACAGGTCCCGCGAGCAGTACTTC. Translating it yields CASSNPDRSREQYF. V usage is TRBV5-4 and J usage is TRBJ2-7, with D perhaps matching TRBD1 (6 bases). The CDR3 sequence is 14 residues long. Per the germline V gene, CDR1 is SGHNT and CDR2 is YYREEE (reference sequence). The germline V and J ends were trimmed by 4 bases and 6 bases, with 17 bases remaining between them.

The CDR3 nucleotides are TGTGCCAGCAGCCGGGACATCCTTCGCAATCAGCCCCAGCATTTT. It encodes CASSRDILRNQPQHF. The chain links TRBV28 to TRBJ1-5; tentative D call: TRBD1 (6 bases). Germline assignment: CDR1 MDHEN and CDR2 SYDVKM. Between the trimmed V and J ends, which lost 6 bases and 2 bases, there was a span of 14 bases. The CDR3 is made up of 15 amino acids.

CDR3 nucleotide sequence: TGTGCCAGCAGCTTAACCACGGACACTGAAGCTTTCTTT. Its translation is CASSLTTDTEAFF. The chain recombines TRBV7-2 with TRBJ1-1; D remains unclear. The CDR3 loop spans 13 amino acids. Germline values: CDR1 SGHTA, CDR2 FQGNSA. With 2 bases removed from V and 3 bases from J, the gap between germline ends came to 7 bases.

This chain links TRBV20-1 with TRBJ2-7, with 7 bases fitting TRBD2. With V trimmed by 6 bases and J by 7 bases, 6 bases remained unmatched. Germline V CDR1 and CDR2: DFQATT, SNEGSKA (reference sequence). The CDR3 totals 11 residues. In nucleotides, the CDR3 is TGCAGTGCAAAAGCGGGACTAGAGCAGTACTTC. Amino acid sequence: CSAKAGLEQYF.

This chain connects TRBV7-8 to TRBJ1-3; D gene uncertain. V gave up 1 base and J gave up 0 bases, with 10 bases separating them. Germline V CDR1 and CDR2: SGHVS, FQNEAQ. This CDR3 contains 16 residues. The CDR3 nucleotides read TGTGCCAGCAGCTTAGGGGGAGCACTCTCTGGAAACACCATATATTTT. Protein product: CASSLGGALSGNTIYF.

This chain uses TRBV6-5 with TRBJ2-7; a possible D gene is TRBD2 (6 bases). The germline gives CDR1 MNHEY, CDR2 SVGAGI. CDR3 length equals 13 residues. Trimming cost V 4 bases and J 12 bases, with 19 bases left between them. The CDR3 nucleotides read TGTGCCAGCAGTTCCTCAGGGACTCCGGGTGGGTACTTC. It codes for CASSSSGTPGGYF.

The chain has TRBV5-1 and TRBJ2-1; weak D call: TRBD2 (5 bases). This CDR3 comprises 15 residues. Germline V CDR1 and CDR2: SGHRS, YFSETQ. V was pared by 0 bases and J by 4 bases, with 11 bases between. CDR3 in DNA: TGCGCCAGCAGCTTGGTGGCTAGCTTGTACAATGAGCAGTTCTTC. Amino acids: CASSLVASLYNEQFF.

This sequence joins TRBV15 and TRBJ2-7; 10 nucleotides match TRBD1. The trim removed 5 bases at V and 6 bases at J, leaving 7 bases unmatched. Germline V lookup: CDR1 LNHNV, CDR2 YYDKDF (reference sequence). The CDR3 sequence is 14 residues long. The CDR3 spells CATSGDRGPVEQYF. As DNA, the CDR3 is TGTGCCACCAGCGGGGACAGGGGACCGGTCGAGCAGTACTTC. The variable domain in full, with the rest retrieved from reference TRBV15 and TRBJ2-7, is DAMVIQNPRYQVTQFGKPVTLSCSQTLNHNVMYWYQQKSSQAPKLLFHYYDKDFNNEADTPDNFQSRRPNTSFCFLDIRSPGLGDTAMYLCATSGDRGPVEQYFGPGTRLTVT.

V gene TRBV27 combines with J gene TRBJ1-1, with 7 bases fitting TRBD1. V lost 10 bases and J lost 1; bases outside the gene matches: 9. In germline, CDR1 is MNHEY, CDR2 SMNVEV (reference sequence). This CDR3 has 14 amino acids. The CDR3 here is CATQKGARNTEAFF. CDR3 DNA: TGTGCCACCCAGAAGGGGGCGCGGAACACTGAAGCTTTCTTT.

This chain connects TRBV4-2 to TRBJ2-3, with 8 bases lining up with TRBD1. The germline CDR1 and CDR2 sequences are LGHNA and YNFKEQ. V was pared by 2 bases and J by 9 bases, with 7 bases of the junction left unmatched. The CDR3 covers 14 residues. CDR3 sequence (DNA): TGTGCCAGCAGCCAAATGGACAGGGCAGGCACGCAGTATTTT. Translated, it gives CASSQMDRAGTQYF.

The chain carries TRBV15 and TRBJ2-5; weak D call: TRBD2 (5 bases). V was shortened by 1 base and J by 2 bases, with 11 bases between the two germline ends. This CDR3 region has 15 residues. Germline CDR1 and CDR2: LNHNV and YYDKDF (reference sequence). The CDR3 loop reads CATSRGGETQETQYF. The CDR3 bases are TGTGCCACCAGCAGAGGGGGAGAGACTCAAGAGACCCAGTACTTC. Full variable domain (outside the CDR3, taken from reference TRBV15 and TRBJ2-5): DAMVIQNPRYQVTQFGKPVTLSCSQTLNHNVMYWYQQKSSQAPKLLFHYYDKDFNNEADTPDNFQSRRPNTSFCFLDIRSPGLGDTAMYLCATSRGGETQETQYFGPGTRLLVL.

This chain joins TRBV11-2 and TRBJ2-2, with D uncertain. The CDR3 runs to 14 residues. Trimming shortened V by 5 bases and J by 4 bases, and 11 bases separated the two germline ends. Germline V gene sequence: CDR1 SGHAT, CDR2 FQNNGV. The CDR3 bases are TGTGCCAGCAGCCCTGTCGGTGTCACCGGGGAGCTGTTTTTT. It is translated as CASSPVGVTGELFF.